This section outlines one T cell receptor beta chain sequence together with its context. This clone appeared a single time. No cognate antigen has been identified for it. One base away there is no much larger clone; base qualities are not given. These data come from a study of cytomegalovirus exposure and HLA in healthy donors (dated by TCRdb to 2016 to 2017). Looking at the study overall: An earlier analysis of several hundred of the donors reported 250 to 350 Gb of sequence data and roughly 100 million unique TCR beta sequences from about 200 million T cells. Approximately 330 gigabases of sequencing data and tens of millions of unique TCR sequences made up an early release that covered about 640 HLA-typed donors. On average, roughly 250,000 unique TCR beta nucleotide sequences were sequenced per donor among a few hundred genotyped donors of the cohort, with roughly 18% of those sequences being non-productive. A later analysis re-examined previously published TCR beta repertoires from about 670 donors and added high-resolution HLA genotyping to investigate patterns of TCR occurrence. Typing coverage differed by locus: A, B, C, DRB1 and DQB1 were typed in roughly 620-630 donors, DQA1 in roughly 500, DPA1 in some 570, and DPB1 in roughly 470. The study aimed to test whether cataloging public T cell receptors could reveal signatures of past pathogen exposure. Every repertoire in the discovery cohort had been generated on one and the same sequencing platform. To predict cytomegalovirus infection status, the study combined high-throughput TCR immunosequencing, statistical association of individual TCRs with disease status, and machine learning. In a later genetic analysis, genome-wide SNP genotypes for about 55% of the 666 donors were used, and that subset was treated as a discovery cohort. HLA typing included class I and class II loci at four-digit resolution. A handful of DR-DQ haplotypes were handled as single units for association and clustering because linkage in the cohort was strong. A separate validation cohort of over a hundred different subjects was used in addition to the approximately 700-subject first cohort. In the later analysis, no new phenotypic data were used to find candidate immune exposures; instead, reliance was placed on TCR beta sequences and their occurrence across donors. The study profiled the T cell repertoires of 550 to 700 subjects by immunosequencing and related them to cytomegalovirus serostatus. Donor age, sex, ethnicity and CMV serostatus were collected together with the repertoire data. Of the 300 to 500 genotyped donors, 65% to 90% were placed in the genetic ancestry cluster associated with self-reported Caucasian donors. In an earlier analysis of roughly 600 of the donors, high-throughput TCR beta sequencing was used to judge whether each TCR beta V gene segment behaved as functional or pseudogenic.

The paper's findings and limits, for the study overall: V-gene and J-gene trimming of TCR beta chains was associated with a missense DCLRE1C variant in a later genetic analysis, and the association was replicated in an independent cohort. The 87-base-pair reads could not distinguish some IMGT-functional V segments, including TRBV6-2 and TRBV6-3, so those segments were excluded. An earlier analysis of 587 of the donors showed that most TCR beta V segments appeared in productive rearrangements either about 87% or about 30% of the time, which broadly matched IMGT annotations. A later genetic analysis reported fewer N-insertions in productive TCRs among donors in an Asian-associated ancestry cluster than the roughly 620-donor mean. The sequencing pipeline was judged likely to have produced a cluster of highly shared sequence variants as a technical artifact. In a later analysis, HLA-associated TCR beta chains were found to be more clonally expanded and to have lower generation probabilities than equally common non-associated chains. Most TCR sequences were observed very rarely across donors, whereas some public TCRs were present in many individuals. Roughly uniform sequencing depth across donors was assumed in presence/absence analyses, although this assumption may not hold. The study gave a list of more than 150 TCR beta chains associated with cytomegalovirus. According to a later analysis, most CMV-associated TCR beta chains appeared to be HLA-restricted, and the HLA associations seemed to be driven largely by CMV exposure. According to the authors, the approach could potentially be generalized to other disease states and immunological phenotypes. HLA typing was unavailable for some donors at each locus, so association tests used only the typed subset. Because counts were too low, more than 15 rarely observed V segments, including chromosome 9 orphons, were left out of the earlier analysis of several hundred of the donors. A later analysis associated 16,951 TCR beta sequences with specific HLA alleles at a false discovery rate of 0.05. The classifier was reported to diagnose cytomegalovirus status with high specificity and sensitivity in both the original and validation cohorts. According to a later analysis, parvovirus B19, influenza, CMV and Epstein-Barr virus appeared linked to several top co-occurrence clusters. A further reported finding was that TCR beta sequences accurately predicted the HLA-A and HLA-B alleles for most subjects in the first cohort. In vitro tests confirmed that a few of the cytomegalovirus-associated TCR beta chains recognize cytomegalovirus antigens. Strong co-occurrence of HLA alleles, especially DR and DQ, made assigning TCR associations to individual alleles difficult. In a later analysis, TCR association rates were found to vary across HLA loci, with the most associated TCRs seen for DRB1 alleles and the fewest for HLA-C alleles. Immune exposure information for the cohort was limited to CMV serostatus. The cohort was sequenced for TCR beta chains only, and without alpha or paired-chain data the features that could be detected were limited. Linkage disequilibrium might explain the correlated functional status among segregating V segments, but an unknown experimental factor could not be excluded.

In total, roughly 670 healthy bone marrow donors made up the cohort. At the time of sampling, every cohort member was nominally healthy, though immune exposures that went unrecorded were likely present. The donor was CMV seropositive and was included in the group of approximately 300 seropositive cohort members. Each donor provided a peripheral blood sample, and peripheral blood mononuclear cells were used for TCR beta sequencing. The Qiagen DNeasy Blood Extraction Kit was used to extract genomic DNA from the blood cell samples. The germline V gene sets CDR1 to SGHRS and CDR2 to YFSETQ. The CDR3 sequence holds 12 residues, the cysteine and phenylalanine included. Left in the record is the CDR3 DNA by itself, 36 bases read in frame from the first base. Libraries came from the immunoSEQ multiplex PCR assay. A mixture of 60 forward primers for TCR Vbeta segments and 13 reverse primers for TCR Jbeta segments was used in the multiplex PCR. The CDR3 region of rearranged TCR beta genes was amplified from genomic DNA by a multiplex PCR assay. Amplified TCR beta libraries were sequenced as 87-base-pair reads on the Illumina HiSeq System. The study's processing was this. In a later analysis, approximately 74 million unique TCR beta chains were counted across the 666 repertoires, and approximately 9.9 million of these chains were shared by at least two donors. Raw reads were error-corrected and collapsed into unique sequences by a nearest-neighbor algorithm in which closely related sequences were merged to remove PCR and sequencing errors. Alignment of CDR3 sequences to IMGT reference sequences was used to assign V, D and J gene segments. For a sequence to be retained, a match of at least six nucleotides was required to both a V gene segment and a J gene segment. Rearrangements were called productive when the CDR3 lacked stop codons and stayed in frame with V and J; all others were non-productive. Following IMGT convention, CDR3 was defined as the stretch from the second conserved V-encoded cysteine to the conserved J-encoded phenylalanine. The earlier analysis of about 570 of the donors excluded any sequence lacking an unambiguous match to a single V gene segment. An earlier analysis of under 750 of the donors called V segments functional above 56.7% productive rearrangements and segregating when the between-donor standard deviation exceeded 5%. A statistical classification framework was developed to diagnose cytomegalovirus status using the catalog of TCR beta chain sequences. V and J gene assignment, in a later analysis, came from comparing TCR nucleotide sequences with IMGT/GENE-DB human TR gene sequences. A later analysis assigned CDR3 sequences and most-parsimonious VDJ recombination scenarios with the TCRdist pipeline. In a later analysis, each TCR beta chain was defined by its CDR3 amino acid sequence together with its V-gene family, and reads without a unique V-gene family were excluded. In a later analysis, 450 to 600 highly shared, low-generation-probability nucleotide sequences were removed to address suspected cross-contamination and a sequencing artifact. For each public chain, a later analysis derived a clonal expansion index from normalized ranks of inferred template counts within each repertoire. A later analysis computed generation probabilities with a VDJ recombination model fitted to out-of-frame rearrangements, and checked the results against IGoR. A later analysis scored TCR-TCR, TCR-HLA and TCR-CMV co-occurrence with hypergeometric tests, applying a repertoire-size bias correction to TCR pairs. False discovery rates were estimated in a later analysis by permuting HLA or CMV assignments 20 times. In a later analysis, co-occurring TCRs were grouped using DBSCAN, with TCRdist sequence similarity added in when clustering inside HLA-allele-positive subsets. Repertoires with fewer than 30,000 or more than 120,000 public chains, plus five repertoires with anomalous nucleotide sharing, were excluded from co-occurrence clustering. Held by TCRdb, this immuneACCESS table contains in-frame sequences only and omits some clones. Under half of the omission traces to an unresolved V gene where checked; the cause of the rest is unknown. That table furnishes V, J and clone size, whereas the DNA furnished D and trimming. This sample is represented by roughly 140,000 clones; roughly 80% of them were singletons. Jointly, the top ten make up 3.5% to 4.5% of the sample.

The clonotype was recovered from a woman in her forties in good health and CMV-seropositive. Sequencing was done on a sample of PBMCs. This receptor chain uses TRBV5-1 and TRBJ2-5, with the D gene not confidently named. Matching the DNA end better, TRBJ2-7 makes the J call doubtful. DNA sequence: TGCGCCAGCAGCTTGGAAGTTAGCGAGCAGTACTTC. Its translation reads: CASSLEVSEQYF.